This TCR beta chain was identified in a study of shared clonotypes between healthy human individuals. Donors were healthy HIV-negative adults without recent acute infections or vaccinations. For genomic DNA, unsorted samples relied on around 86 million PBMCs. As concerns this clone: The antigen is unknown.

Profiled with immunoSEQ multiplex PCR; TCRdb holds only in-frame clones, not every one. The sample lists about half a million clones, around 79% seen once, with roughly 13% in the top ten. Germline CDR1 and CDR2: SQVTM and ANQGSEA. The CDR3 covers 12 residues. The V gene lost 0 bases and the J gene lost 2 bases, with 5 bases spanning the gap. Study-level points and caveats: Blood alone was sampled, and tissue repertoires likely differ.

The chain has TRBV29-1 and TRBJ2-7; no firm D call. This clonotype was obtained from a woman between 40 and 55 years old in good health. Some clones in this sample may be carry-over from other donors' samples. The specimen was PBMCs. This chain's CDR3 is CSVEDRPYEQYF. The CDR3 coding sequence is TGCAGCGTTGAAGATCGACCCTACGAGCAGTACTTC.